The clone carrying this T cell receptor (beta chain) has only one observation. Its antigen is unidentified. This sample is drawn from a study of OX40 agonist ivuxolimab in advanced cancers. General study points: Part of the nonresponder group also had normalized T-cell clonal expansion that was low. Those patients achieving a partial response at 0.1-3.0 mg/kg showed among the lowest clonal expansion.

Data came from immunoSEQ multiplex PCR; TCRdb stores just in-frame clones and leaves some out. The sample holds about 20,000 clones, 70% to 90% seen once. The germline V gene encodes CDR1 SGHTA and CDR2 FQGNSA. The CDR3 runs to 15 residues. V shed 3 bases and J shed 0 bases, with 11 bases lying between them. Autoimmune disease history or systemic immunosuppression barred patients. Baseline was the first blood sampling point, followed by cycle 4 day 1 and cycle 7 day 1. This TCR derives from an adult with an advanced solid tumor such as melanoma, head and neck, liver or kidney cancer. The material sequenced was CD4+ or CD8+ T cells sorted from blood, taken in a trial of the OX40 agonist ivuxolimab. V is TRBV7-2 and J is TRBJ1-2; D ambiguous. DNA of the CDR3: TGTGCCAGCAGCTTCCCAGGACGGACTAACTATGGCTACACCTTC. Encoded protein: CASSFPGRTNYGYTF.